This record covers a single T cell receptor (beta chain). The target of this receptor is not known. No per-base quality is available; no much larger clone lies one base away. TCRbeta CDR3 regions were amplified from genomic DNA by means of the immunoSEQ Assay, a bias-controlled multiplex PCR. Per the source publication's procedure: Within the assay, amplification of reference gene primers was used to estimate how many nucleated cells each sample contained. To quantify the absolute abundance of each unique TCRbeta CDR3 rearrangement, sequence reads were collapsed and filtered. For each sample, productive Simpson clonality was calculated as the square root of Simpson's diversity index across productive rearrangements. TCRdb took this table from immuneACCESS and kept in-frame rearrangements with V and J called. Such tables lack part of the clones; where checked against another copy, unresolved V genes explain under half of the gap, and the rest is unexplained. V and J calls and clone size are copied from that table; D and trimming were computed from the DNA. The sample profile shows around 200,000 clones; around 80% of them were found once. The ten largest clones take up less than 3.5% of the sample.

The collaborating institutions used their own protocols to collect whole blood in K2EDTA tubes. For TCRbeta analysis, collaborators shipped samples as frozen whole blood, isolated PBMCs, or DNA extracted from either of those sample types. V is reduced by 1 base and J by 0 bases, leaving a spacing of 10 bases between them. Based on the germline V gene (reference sequence), the CDR1 and CDR2 sequences are LGHDT and YNNKEL. The CDR3 measures 17 amino acids from cysteine to phenylalanine. The kept DNA is CDR3 alone, 51 bases in frame from the first base. This sample was taken from a study of blood T cell repertoires in COVID-19 (dated by TCRdb to the early 2020s). Regarding the complete study: Samples from collaborators originated in the United States, Italy and Spain and spanned both the acute and convalescent phases of COVID-19. Subjects who had been exposed to COVID-19, were actively infected with it, or had recovered from it provided the deeply sampled blood TCRbeta repertoires that made up the dataset. A freely available public database, intended as a resource for researchers studying the immune response to SARS-CoV-2, is where the repertoires were released. The material from the prospective study consisted of cDNA or gDNA derived from T cells, B-cell-depleted T cells, or PBMCs. Where available, HLA class I and class II types were obtained from metadata supplied by the sample provider rather than from assay-based typing. The samples were drawn from two sources: the first 160 participants of the ongoing ImmuneRACE study, and 1,200 or so subjects contributed by 6 global collaborators. The sample metadata nearly always contained a de-identified subject ID, COVID-19 status, age in years and sex.

The study at large found these results: Clinical and demographic metadata were provided uncurated, with the amount varying by source and participant.

The chain uses TRBV3-1 (or the pseudogene TRBV3-2) and TRBJ1-6, with the D gene call left open. The origin of this receptor is a man aged 45-60 years with active or convalescent COVID-19. Sequenced input: peripheral blood. The CDR3 protein sequence reads: CASSQGRMSSYNSPLHF. The DNA is TGTGCCAGCAGCCAAGGCCGCATGAGCTCCTATAATTCACCCCTCCACTTT.